This entry concerns a single TCR beta chain. What was sequenced were expressed TCRB transcripts, since all of the isolated RNA had been reverse transcribed. TCRdb's table, derived via immunoSEQ multiplex PCR, lists solely in-frame clones and lacks some. The data contain about 360,000 clones, around 12% of them singletons. The sample belongs to a study of beta chain features in type 1 diabetes. V lost 5 bases and J lost 2; bases outside the gene matches: 6. CDR1 MNHEY and CDR2 SMNVEV come from the germline V gene (reference sequence). The CDR3 contains 15 residues. The sample comprised naive CD4+ T cells from blood. The chain recombines TRBV27 with TRBJ2-1; 7 nucleotides match TRBD2. The clonotype comes from a man aged 18 to 29 in good health. This CDR3 is CASSLGEGAYNEQFF. The CDR3 nucleotides read TGTGCCAGCAGTCTGGGGGAGGGCGCCTACAATGAGCAGTTCTTC.